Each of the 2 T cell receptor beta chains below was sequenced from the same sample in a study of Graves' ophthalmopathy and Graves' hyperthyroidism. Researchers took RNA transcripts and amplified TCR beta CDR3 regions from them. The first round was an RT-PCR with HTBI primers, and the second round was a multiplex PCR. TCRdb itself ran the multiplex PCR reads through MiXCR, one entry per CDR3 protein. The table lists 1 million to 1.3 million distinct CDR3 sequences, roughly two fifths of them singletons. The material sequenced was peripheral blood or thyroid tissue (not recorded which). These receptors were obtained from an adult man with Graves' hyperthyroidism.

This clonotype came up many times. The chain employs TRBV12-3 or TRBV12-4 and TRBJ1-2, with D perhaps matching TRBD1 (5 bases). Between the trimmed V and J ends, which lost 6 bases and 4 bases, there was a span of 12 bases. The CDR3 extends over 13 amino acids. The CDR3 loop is CASSSGPIYGYTF. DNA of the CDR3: TGTGCCAGCAGCTCGGGACCGATCTATGGCTACACCTTC.

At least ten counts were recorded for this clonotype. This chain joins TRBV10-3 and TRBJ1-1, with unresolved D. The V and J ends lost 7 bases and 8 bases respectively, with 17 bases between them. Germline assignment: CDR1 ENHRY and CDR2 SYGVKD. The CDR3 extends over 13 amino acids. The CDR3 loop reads CAINGRTTTEAFF. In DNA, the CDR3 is TGTGCCATCAACGGACGAACGACCACCGAAGCTTTCTTT.